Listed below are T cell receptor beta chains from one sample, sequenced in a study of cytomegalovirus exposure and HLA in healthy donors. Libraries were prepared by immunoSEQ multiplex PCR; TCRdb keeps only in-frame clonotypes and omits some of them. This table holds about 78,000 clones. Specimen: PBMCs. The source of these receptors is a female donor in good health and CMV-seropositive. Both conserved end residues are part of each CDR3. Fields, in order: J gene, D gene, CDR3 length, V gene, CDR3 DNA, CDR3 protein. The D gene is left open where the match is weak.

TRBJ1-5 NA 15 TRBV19 TGTGCCAGTAGTATAGATACGGGGAGGAATCAGCCCCAGCATTTT CASSIDTGRNQPQHF
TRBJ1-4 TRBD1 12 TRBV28 TGTGCCAGCAGTTTGACAGGGGAAAAACTGTTTTTT CASSLTGEKLFF
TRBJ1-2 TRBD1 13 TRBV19 TGTGCCAGTAGTGTGGACAGGGGCTCTGGCTACACCTTC CASSVDRGSGYTF
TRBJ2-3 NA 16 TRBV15 TGTGCCACCAGCGGGGGGAGGGGGACTAGCACAGATACGCAGTATTTT CATSGGRGTSTDTQYF
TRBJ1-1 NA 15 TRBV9 TGTGCCAGCAGCGTAGCGGGGGGGGTGAACACTGAAGCTTTCTTT CASSVAGGVNTEAFF
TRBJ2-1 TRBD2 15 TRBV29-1 TGCAGCGCCCCGCTCGGGACTAGCGCTGACAATGAGCAGTTCTTC CSAPLGTSADNEQFF
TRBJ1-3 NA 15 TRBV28 TGTGCCAGCAGCTACAGTCCCAACTCTGGAAACACCATATATTTT CASSYSPNSGNTIYF
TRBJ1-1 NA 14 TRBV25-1 TGTGCCAGCAGGGTGGGACAAAGATGCACTGAAGCTTTCTTT CASRVGQRCTEAFF
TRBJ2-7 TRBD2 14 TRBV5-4 TGTGCCAGCAGCCTGGGACTAGCGGGAGGAGCTATGTACTTC CASSLGLAGGAMYF
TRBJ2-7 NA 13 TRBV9 TGTGCCAGCAGCGTCGGCCAGGGGGGCGAGCAGTACTTC CASSVGQGGEQYF
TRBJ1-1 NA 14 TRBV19 TGTGCCAGTCGTCCGTCGAGACCGGGAACTGAAGCTTTCTTT CASRPSRPGTEAFF
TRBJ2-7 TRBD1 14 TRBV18 TGTGCCAGCTCACCTGAGACAGGGTCCTACGAGCAGTACTTC CASSPETGSYEQYF
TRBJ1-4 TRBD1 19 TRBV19 TGTGCCAGTAGAAACCGCGATCCGGGACAGCAAACAACTAATGAAAAACTGTTTTTT CASRNRDPGQQTTNEKLFF
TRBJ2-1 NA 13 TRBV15 TGTGCCACCAGCAGAACAGGGTACAATGAGCAGTTCTTC CATSRTGYNEQFF
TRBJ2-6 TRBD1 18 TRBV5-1 TGCGCCAGCAGCTCTGGACAGGGTTCTCTCTCTGGGGCCAACGTCCTGACTTTC CASSSGQGSLSGANVLTF
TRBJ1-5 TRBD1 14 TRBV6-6 TGTGCCAGCGGGGACAGGGCAAGCAATCAGCCCCAGCATTTT CASGDRASNQPQHF
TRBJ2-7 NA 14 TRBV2 TGTGCCAGCAGACCCAATAACGCAGGGTACGAGCAGTACTTC CASRPNNAGYEQYF
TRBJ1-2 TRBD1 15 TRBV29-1 TGCAGCGTTCCGAAGCCCGGGACAGCGAACTATGGCTACACCTTC CSVPKPGTANYGYTF
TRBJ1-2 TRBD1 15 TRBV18 TGTGCCAGCTCACCATCCGTACAGGGGATCTATGGCTACACCTTC CASSPSVQGIYGYTF
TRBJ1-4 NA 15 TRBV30 TGTGCCTGGAGTACAACAGCCCCAAAAGGAGAAAAACTGTTTTTT CAWSTTAPKGEKLFF
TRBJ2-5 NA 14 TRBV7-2 TGTGCCAGCAGCTACCATTCGGGGCAAGAGACCCAGTACTTC CASSYHSGQETQYF
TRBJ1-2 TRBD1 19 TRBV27 TGTGCCAGCAGTCCGACAGGGGGAGGACTTGGGGCGAAAAACTATGGCTACACCTTC CASSPTGGGLGAKNYGYTF
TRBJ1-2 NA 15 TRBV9 TGTGCCAGCAGCGTAGACCCGACAGGACCCTATGGCTACACCTTC CASSVDPTGPYGYTF
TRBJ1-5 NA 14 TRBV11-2 TGTGCCAGCAGCTTAAATGGGGCGAACCAGCCCCAGCATTTT CASSLNGANQPQHF
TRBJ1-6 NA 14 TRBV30 TGTGCCTGGAGTGTAGGACCCAGCGGGTCACCCCTCCACTTT CAWSVGPSGSPLHF
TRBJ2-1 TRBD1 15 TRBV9 TGTGCCAGCAGCGTTGGACAGGGAAGGGTCAATGAGCAGTTCTTC CASSVGQGRVNEQFF
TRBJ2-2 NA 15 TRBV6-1 TGTGCCAGCATTGTGGGGGGAACGAACACCGGGGAGCTGTTTTTT CASIVGGTNTGELFF
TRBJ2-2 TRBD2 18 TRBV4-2 TGTGCCAGCAGCCAACCAATAGCGGGAGGGGCGAACACCGGGGAGCTGTTTTTT CASSQPIAGGANTGELFF
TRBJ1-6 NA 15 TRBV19 TGTGCCAGTAGGGTGGGGGGTCGTATCGGTTCACCCCTCCACTTT CASRVGGRIGSPLHF
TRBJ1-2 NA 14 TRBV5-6 TGTGCCAGCAGCAGTCTGGGGGGGACGGATGGCTACACCTTC CASSSLGGTDGYTF
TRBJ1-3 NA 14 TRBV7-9 TGTGCCAGCAGGGCAGGCTCAGGTGGAAACACCATATATTTT CASRAGSGGNTIYF
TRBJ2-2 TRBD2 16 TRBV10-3 TGTGCCATCAGTGTCACTAGCGGGAGGGCCACCGGGGAGCTGTTTTTT CAISVTSGRATGELFF
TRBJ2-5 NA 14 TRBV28 TGTGCCAGCAGCTCGGGGGGCAGTAAAGAGACCCAGTACTTC CASSSGGSKETQYF
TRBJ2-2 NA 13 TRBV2 TGTGCCAGCGCTTTCGGTGGCACCGGGGAGCTGTTTTTT CASAFGGTGELFF
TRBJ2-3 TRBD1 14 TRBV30 TGTGCCCAGGGACAGGGCTCGAGGGCAGATACGCAGTATTTT CAQGQGSRADTQYF
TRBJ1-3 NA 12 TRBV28 TGTGCCAGCAGTTTCGAGAAAAACACCATATATTTT CASSFEKNTIYF
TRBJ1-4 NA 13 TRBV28 TGTGCCATCAGCCGGGGGACTAATGAAAAACTGTTTTTT CAISRGTNEKLFF
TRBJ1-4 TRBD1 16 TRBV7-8 TGTGCCAGCAGCCTCCTTATAGACAGGGCTGGAGAAAAACTGTTTTTT CASSLLIDRAGEKLFF
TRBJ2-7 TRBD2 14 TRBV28 TGTGCCAGCAGGCGGACTAGCGGGAGGTACGAGCAGTACTTC CASRRTSGRYEQYF
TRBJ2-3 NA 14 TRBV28 TGTGCCAGCAGAGGACTGTACCGCACAGATACGCAGTATTTT CASRGLYRTDTQYF
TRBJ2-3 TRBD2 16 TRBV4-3 TGCGCCAGCAGCCAACAGACTAGCGGGACTAAAGATACGCAGTATTTT CASSQQTSGTKDTQYF
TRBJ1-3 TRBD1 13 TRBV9 TGTGCCAGCGGTTTCCAGGGGGCAAACACCATATATTTT CASGFQGANTIYF
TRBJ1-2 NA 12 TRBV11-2 TGTGCCAGCAGCTTAGACAGCTATGGCTACACCTTC CASSLDSYGYTF
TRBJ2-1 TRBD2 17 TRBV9 TGTGCCAGCAGCGTAGGGGGACTAGCGGGAGCGTATAATGAGCAGTTCTTC CASSVGGLAGAYNEQFF
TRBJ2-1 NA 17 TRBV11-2 TGTGCCAGCAGCTTACAACCCCCGGGAGCCACCTACAATGAGCAGTTCTTC CASSLQPPGATYNEQFF
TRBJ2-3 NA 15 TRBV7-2 TGTGCCAGCAGCCCCAGCGGAACCCACACAGATACGCAGTATTTT CASSPSGTHTDTQYF
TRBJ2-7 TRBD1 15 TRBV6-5 TGTGCCAGCAGTTACTCGGTGCAGGGGGAACACGAGCAGTACTTC CASSYSVQGEHEQYF
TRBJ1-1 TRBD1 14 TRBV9 TGTGCCAGCAGCGCGGGACAGGGGGGCACTGAAGCTTTCTTT CASSAGQGGTEAFF
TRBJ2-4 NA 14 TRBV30 TGTGCCTGGAGTGTCCCTTTAGCCAAAAACATTCAGTACTTC CAWSVPLAKNIQYF
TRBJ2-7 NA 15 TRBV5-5 TGTGCCAGCAGCTTGGCGGCTAGCGAAGCCTACGAGCAGTACTTC CASSLAASEAYEQYF
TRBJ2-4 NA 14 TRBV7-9 TGTGCCAGCAGCCCTTTTACGAGTCAGGACATTCAGTACTTC CASSPFTSQDIQYF
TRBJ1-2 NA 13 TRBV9 TGTGCCAGCGGTCGGTTGGGCGCGGGTGGCTACACCTTC CASGRLGAGGYTF
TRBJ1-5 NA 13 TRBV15 TGTGCCACCAGCAGAGACGGGAGACAGCCCCAGCATTTT CATSRDGRQPQHF
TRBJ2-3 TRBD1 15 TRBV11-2 TGTGCCAGCAGCCCGCGACAGGGTACGGTAGATACGCAGTATTTT CASSPRQGTVDTQYF
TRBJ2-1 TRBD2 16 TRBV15 TGTGCCACCAGCAGAGCAGCGGGTGGGCGGGAGAATGAGCAGTTCTTC CATSRAAGGRENEQFF
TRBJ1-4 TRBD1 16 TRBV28 TGTGCCAGCAGCCAATCGCTACAGGGGAGAGGGGAAAAACTGTTTTTT CASSQSLQGRGEKLFF
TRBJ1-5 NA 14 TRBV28 TGTGCCAGCAAGTACGACAGCTCCAATCAGCCCCAGCATTTT CASKYDSSNQPQHF
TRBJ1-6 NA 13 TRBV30 TGTGCCTGGAAGGAGTCCTATAATTCACCCCTCCACTTT CAWKESYNSPLHF
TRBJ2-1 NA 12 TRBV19 TGTGCCAGTAGTTCGCGGCGGAATGAGCAGTTCTTC CASSSRRNEQFF